This record looks at one T cell receptor beta chain sequence and its context. What it binds is unknown. The record originates from a study of breast tumors, draining lymph nodes, adjacent tissues. Breast cancer patients provided tissue from their axillary draining lymph nodes. TCRdb re-derived calls from the multiplex PCR reads in MiXCR, one entry per CDR3 protein. The sample lists fewer than 300,000 distinct CDR3 sequences, about 32% occurring once. The study, taken as a whole, reports: Tumor TCR diversity was below lymph nodes but above nontumor tissue.

The V gene's germline CDR1 is GTSNPN and CDR2 SVGIG (reference sequence). CDR3 length equals 16 residues. V was shortened by 0 bases and J by 5 bases, with 14 bases between the two germline ends. This receptor was taken from a female donor with breast cancer. Some clones in this sample may be carry-over from other donors' samples. The sequenced material came from axillary lymph node tissue. The rearrangement joins TRBV30 to TRBJ2-6, with D possibly TRBD1 on 5 matching bases. The CDR3 loop reads CAWSVRRGRRANVLTF. In DNA, the CDR3 is TGTGCCTGGAGTGTACGAAGGGGTCGGCGGGCCAACGTCCTGACTTTC.